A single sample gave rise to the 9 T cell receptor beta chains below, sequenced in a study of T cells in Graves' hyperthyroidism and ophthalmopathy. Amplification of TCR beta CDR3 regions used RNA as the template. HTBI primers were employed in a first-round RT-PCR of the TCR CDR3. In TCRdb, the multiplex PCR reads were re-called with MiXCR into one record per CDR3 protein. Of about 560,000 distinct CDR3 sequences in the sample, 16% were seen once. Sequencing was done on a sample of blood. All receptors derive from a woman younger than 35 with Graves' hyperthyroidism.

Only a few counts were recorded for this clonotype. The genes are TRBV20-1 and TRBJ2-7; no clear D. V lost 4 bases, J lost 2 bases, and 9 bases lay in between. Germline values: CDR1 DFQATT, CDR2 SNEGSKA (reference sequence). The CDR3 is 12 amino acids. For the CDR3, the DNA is TGCAGTGCTATCAGCGAAACCTACGAGCAGTACTTC. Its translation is CSAISETYEQYF.

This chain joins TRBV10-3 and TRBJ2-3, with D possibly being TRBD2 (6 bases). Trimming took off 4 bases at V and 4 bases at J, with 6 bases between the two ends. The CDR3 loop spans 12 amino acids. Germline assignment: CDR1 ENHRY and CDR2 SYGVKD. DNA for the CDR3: TGTGCCATCAGTGGGGAGGCAGATACGCAGTATTTT. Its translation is CAISGEADTQYF.

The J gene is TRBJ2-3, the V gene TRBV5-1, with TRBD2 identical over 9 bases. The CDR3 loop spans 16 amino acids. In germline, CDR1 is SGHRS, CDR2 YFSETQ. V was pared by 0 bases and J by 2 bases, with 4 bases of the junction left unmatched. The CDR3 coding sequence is TGCGCCAGCAGCTTGGCCCAGCGGGGGGCCACAGATACGCAGTATTTT. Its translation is CASSLAQRGATDTQYF.

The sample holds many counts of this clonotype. The CDR3 DNA reads as TGTGCCAGCAGTTTATCCGGAATCAGGGCTACTGGCTACACCTTC. Amino acid sequence: CASSLSGIRATGYTF. V gene TRBV27 combines with J gene TRBJ1-2, with D possibly matching TRBD1 (5 bases). The CDR3 extends over 15 amino acids. V lost 0 bases to trimming and J lost 7 bases, with 15 bases between them. Looked up from germline, CDR1 is MNHEY and CDR2 is SMNVEV (reference sequence).

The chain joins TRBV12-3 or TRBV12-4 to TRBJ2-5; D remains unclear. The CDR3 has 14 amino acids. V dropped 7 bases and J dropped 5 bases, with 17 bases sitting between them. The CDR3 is CASKHTKGDETQYF. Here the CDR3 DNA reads TGTGCCAGCAAACACACCAAGGGCGACGAGACCCAGTACTTC.

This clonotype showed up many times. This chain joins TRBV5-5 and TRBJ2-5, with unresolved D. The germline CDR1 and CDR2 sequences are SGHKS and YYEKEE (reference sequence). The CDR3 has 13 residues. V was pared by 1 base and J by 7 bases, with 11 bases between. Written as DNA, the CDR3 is TGTGCCAGCAGCTTGAACAGCCCCGGGACCCAGTACTTC. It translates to CASSLNSPGTQYF.

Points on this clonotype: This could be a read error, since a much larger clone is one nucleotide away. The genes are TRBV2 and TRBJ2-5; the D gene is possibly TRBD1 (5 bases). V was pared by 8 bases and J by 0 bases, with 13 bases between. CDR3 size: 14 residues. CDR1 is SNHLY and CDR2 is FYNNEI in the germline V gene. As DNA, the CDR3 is TGTGCCAGCGGGGCGTGGGATTACCAAGAGACCCAGTACTTC. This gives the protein CASGAWDYQETQYF.

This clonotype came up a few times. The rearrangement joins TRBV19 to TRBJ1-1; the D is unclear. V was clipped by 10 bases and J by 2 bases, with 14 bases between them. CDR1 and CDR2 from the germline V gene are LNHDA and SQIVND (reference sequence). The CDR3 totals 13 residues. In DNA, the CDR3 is TGTGCCACCAAAGACGGGCGAAACACTGAAGCTTTCTTT. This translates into CATKDGRNTEAFF.

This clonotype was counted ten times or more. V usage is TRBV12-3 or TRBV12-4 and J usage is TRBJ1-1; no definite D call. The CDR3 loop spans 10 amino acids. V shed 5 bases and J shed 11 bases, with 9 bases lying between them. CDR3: CASSASDAFF. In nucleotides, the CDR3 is TGTGCCAGCAGTGCCAGCGACGCTTTCTTT.